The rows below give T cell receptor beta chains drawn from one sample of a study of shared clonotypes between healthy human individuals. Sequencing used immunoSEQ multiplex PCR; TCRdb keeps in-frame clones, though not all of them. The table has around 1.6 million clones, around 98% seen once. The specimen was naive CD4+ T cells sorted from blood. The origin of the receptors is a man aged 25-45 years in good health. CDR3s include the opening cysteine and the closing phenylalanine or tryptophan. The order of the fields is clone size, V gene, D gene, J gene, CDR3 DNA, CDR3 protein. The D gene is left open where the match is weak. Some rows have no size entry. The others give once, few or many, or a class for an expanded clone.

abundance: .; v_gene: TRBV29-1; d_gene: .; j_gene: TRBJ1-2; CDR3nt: TGCAGCCATAGTACCCTGGGGATCTATGGCTACACCTTC; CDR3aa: CSHSTLGIYGYTF
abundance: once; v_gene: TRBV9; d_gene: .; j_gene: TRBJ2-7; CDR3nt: TGTGCCAGCAGCGTAGGAGGGGACTTCTACGAGCAGTACTTC; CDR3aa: CASSVGGDFYEQYF
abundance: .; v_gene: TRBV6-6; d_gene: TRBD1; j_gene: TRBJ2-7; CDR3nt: TGTGCCAGCAATGACAGGGTACCGTACGAGCAGTACTTC; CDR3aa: CASNDRVPYEQYF
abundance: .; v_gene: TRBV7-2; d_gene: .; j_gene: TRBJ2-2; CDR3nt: TGTGCCAGCAGCTTTGACCCGGGTTTCGGGGAGCTGTTTTTT; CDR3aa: CASSFDPGFGELFF
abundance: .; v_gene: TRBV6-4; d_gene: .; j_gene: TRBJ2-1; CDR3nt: TGTGCCAGCAGTTCGACAGCATTTTACAATGAGCAGTTCTTC; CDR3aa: CASSSTAFYNEQFF
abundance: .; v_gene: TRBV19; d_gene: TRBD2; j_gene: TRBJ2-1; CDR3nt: TGTGCCAGTAGCAAGGGACTAGCGGGAGTTTATGTCAATGAGCAGTTCTTC; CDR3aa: CASSKGLAGVYVNEQFF
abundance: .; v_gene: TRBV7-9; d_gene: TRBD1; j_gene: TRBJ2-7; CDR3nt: TGTGCCAGCAGCTTATTACACCGGGACAGTATGGTGTTGGTGTACGAGCAGTACTTC; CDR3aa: CASSLLHRDSMVLVYEQYF
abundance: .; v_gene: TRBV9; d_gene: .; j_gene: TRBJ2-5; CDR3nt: TGTGCCAGCAGCCAGGGCCAAGAGACCCAGTACTTC; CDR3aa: CASSQGQETQYF
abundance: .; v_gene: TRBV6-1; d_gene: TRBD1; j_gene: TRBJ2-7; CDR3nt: TGTGCCAGCAGTGAAGGGACAGGGGGGCCCCGGGCCGACGAGCAGTACTTC; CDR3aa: CASSEGTGGPRADEQYF
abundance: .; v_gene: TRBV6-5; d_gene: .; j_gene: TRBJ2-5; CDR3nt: TGTGCCAGCAGTTACTCCCCAGCTTCGAAGACCCAGTACTTC; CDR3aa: CASSYSPASKTQYF
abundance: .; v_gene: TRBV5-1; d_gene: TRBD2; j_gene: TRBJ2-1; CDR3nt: TGCGCCAGCAGCTTGGGGTTCGGACTAGCGGGAGCTGCGAATAACAACAATGAGCAGTTCTTC; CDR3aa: CASSLGFGLAGAANNNNEQFF
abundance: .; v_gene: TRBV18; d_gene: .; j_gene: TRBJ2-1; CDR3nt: TGTGCCAGCTCAACCACCCGGGAAGGGCAGTTCTTC; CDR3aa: CASSTTREGQFF
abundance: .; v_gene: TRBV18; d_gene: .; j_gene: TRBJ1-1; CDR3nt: TGTGCCAGCTCTCCTGGCCAGAACACTGAAGCTTTCTTT; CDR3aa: CASSPGQNTEAFF
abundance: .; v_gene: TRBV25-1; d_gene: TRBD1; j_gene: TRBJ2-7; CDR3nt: TGTGCCAGCAGTGAACCGGGACAGGGGTACGAGCAGTACTTC; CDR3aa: CASSEPGQGYEQYF
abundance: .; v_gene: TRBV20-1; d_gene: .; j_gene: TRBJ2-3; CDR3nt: TGCAGTGCTAGGGCCGGGCCCACCCAGTATTTT; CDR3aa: CSARAGPTQYF
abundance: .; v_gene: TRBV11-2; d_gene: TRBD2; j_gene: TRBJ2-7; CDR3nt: TGTGCCAGCAGCTCCGGGAGGGCCTACGAGCAGTACTTC; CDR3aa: CASSSGRAYEQYF
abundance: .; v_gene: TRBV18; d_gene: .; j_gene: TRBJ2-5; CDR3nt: TGTGCCAGCTCACCAAGGAAGGGAGAAGAGACCCAGTACTTC; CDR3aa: CASSPRKGEETQYF
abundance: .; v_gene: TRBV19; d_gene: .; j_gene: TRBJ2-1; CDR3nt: TGTGCCAGTAGTATAATCCCGGGACGCAACAATGAGCAGTTCTTC; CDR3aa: CASSIIPGRNNEQFF
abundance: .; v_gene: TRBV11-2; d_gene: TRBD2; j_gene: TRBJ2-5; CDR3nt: TGTGCCAGCAGCCGAACTAGCGGGAGTCCGCAAGAGACCCAGTACTTC; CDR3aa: CASSRTSGSPQETQYF
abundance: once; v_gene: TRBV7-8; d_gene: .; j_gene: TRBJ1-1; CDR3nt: TGTGCCAGCAGCTCCGCGGGACACGATGAAGCTTTCTTT; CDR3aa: CASSSAGHDEAFF
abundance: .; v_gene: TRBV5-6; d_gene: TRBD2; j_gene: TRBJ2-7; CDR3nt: TGTGCCAGCAGCCCATGGGGGACTAGGTTTGACGAGCAGTACTTC; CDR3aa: CASSPWGTRFDEQYF
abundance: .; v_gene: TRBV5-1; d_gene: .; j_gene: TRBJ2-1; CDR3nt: TGCGCCAGCAGCCCCACGCACGGCGGGAACGATGAGCAGTTCTTC; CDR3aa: CASSPTHGGNDEQFF
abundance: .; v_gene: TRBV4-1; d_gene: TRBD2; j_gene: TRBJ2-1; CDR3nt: TGCGCCAGCAGCCAGTCCGGGACTAGGGGTCGGAATGAGCAGTTCTTC; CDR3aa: CASSQSGTRGRNEQFF
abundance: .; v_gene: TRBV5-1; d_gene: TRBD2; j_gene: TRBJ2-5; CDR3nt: TGCGCCAGCAGCTTGGTGCCAGGGACTAGCGGGAGGGAGACCCAGTACTTC; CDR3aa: CASSLVPGTSGRETQYF
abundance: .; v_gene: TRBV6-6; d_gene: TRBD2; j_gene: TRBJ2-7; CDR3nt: TGTGCCAGCAGTTCGATAAGCGGGAGGGGGTCTCACGAGCAGTACTTC; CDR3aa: CASSSISGRGSHEQYF
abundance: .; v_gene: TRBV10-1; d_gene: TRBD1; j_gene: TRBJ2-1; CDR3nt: TGCGCCAGCAGCCACCGGGACAGGGGCTACAATGAGCAGTTCTTC; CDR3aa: CASSHRDRGYNEQFF
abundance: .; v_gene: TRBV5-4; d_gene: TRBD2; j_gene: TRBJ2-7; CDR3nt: TGTGCCAGCAGGGGGACTACTACCTACGAGCAGTACTTC; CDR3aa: CASRGTTTYEQYF